What follows are 24 T cell receptor beta chains derived from one specimen sequenced in a study of T cell responses to AZD1222 COVID-19 vaccine. Sequencing used immunoSEQ multiplex PCR; TCRdb keeps in-frame clones, though not all of them. The data show around 80,000 clones, roughly 83% seen once. The starting material was peripheral blood, obtained on day 0 of AZD1222 vaccination. These receptors were taken from an adult in good health.

The genes are TRBV10-3 and TRBJ2-2; TRBD1 matches at 7 bases. There are 18 residues in the CDR3. V lost 4 bases to trimming and J lost 3 bases; unmatched junction nucleotides: 14. CDR1 is ENHRY and CDR2 is SYGVKD in the germline V gene. The CDR3 coding sequence is TGTGCCATCAGTGGCGGGCCCGGACAGGCTGCGCACACCGGGGAGCTGTTTTTT. Amino acids: CAISGGPGQAAHTGELFF.

This chain joins TRBV5-1 and TRBJ1-1, with 8 bases that match TRBD1. This CDR3 has 13 amino acids. V lost 3 bases to trimming and J lost 7 bases; unmatched junction nucleotides: 5. CDR1 and CDR2 (germline): SGHRS, YFSETQ. The CDR3 loop is CASSWGTGSEAFF. DNA for the CDR3: TGCGCCAGCAGCTGGGGGACAGGCAGTGAAGCTTTCTTT. Full variable domain (rest looked up from reference TRBV5-1 and TRBJ1-1): KAGVTQTPRYLIKTRGQQVTLSCSPISGHRSVSWYQQTPGQGLQFLFEYFSETQRNKGNFPGRFSGRQFSNSRSEMNVSTLELGDSALYLCASSWGTGSEAFFGQGTRLTVV.

This chain joins TRBV6-2 or TRBV6-3 and TRBJ1-5, with no clear D. V lost 2 bases to trimming and J lost 2 bases, with 7 bases between them. The germline gives CDR1 MNHEY, CDR2 SVGEGT. The CDR3 consists of 14 residues. The CDR3 loop is CASSYGSGNQPQHF. CDR3 bases: TGTGCCAGCAGTTACGGTAGCGGCAATCAGCCCCAGCATTTT.

The V gene is TRBV7-9, the J gene TRBJ2-2; D unclear. Between the trimmed V and J ends, which lost 5 bases and 4 bases, there was a span of 17 bases. This CDR3 is built from 16 residues. Germline values: CDR1 SEHNR, CDR2 FQNEAQ (reference sequence). CDR3 DNA sequence: TGTGCCAGCAGCGACACCGGCCGGACGGCCACCGGGGAGCTGTTTTTT. Protein sequence: CASSDTGRTATGELFF. The entire variable domain, with the rest obtained from reference TRBV7-9 and TRBJ2-2, is as follows: DTGVSQNPRHKITKRGQNVTFRCDPISEHNRLYWYRQTLGQGPEFLTYFQNEAQLEKSRLLSDRFSAERPKGSFSTLEIQRTEQGDSAMYLCASSDTGRTATGELFFGEGSRLTVL.

This rearrangement joins TRBV14 to TRBJ1-4; 9 nucleotides align to TRBD1. Losses at the gene ends were 4 bases for V and 4 bases for J; bases not matched to a gene: 4. The CDR3 runs to 15 residues. Germline V gives CDR1 SGHDN, CDR2 FVKESK. The CDR3 DNA is TGTGCCAGCAGCCTGGGACAGGGTTATAATGAAAAACTGTTTTTT. It yields the protein CASSLGQGYNEKLFF.

The gene calls are TRBV6-5 and TRBJ1-3; possible D gene TRBD1, 6 bases. The CDR3 loop spans 16 amino acids. The germline V gene has CDR1 MNHEY and CDR2 SVGAGI. Trimming left V 2 bases short and J 1 base short, with 12 bases between. CDR3 sequence: CASSYAMGASGNTIYF. The CDR3 coding sequence is TGTGCCAGCAGTTACGCAATGGGGGCTTCTGGAAACACCATATATTTT.

This chain uses TRBV5-1 with TRBJ1-5; D unresolved. The germline V and J ends were trimmed by 3 bases and 0 bases, with 13 bases remaining between them. This CDR3 is built from 16 residues. The germline CDR1 and CDR2 sequences are SGHRS and YFSETQ. CDR3 in DNA: TGCGCCAGCAGCTGCCCCAACCGTTATAGCAATCAGCCCCAGCATTTT. It yields the protein CASSCPNRYSNQPQHF.

The J gene is TRBJ1-2, the V gene TRBV10-3; tentatively, D is TRBD1 (5 bases). Trimming removed 3 bases at V and 4 bases at J, with 15 bases between. The length of the CDR3 is 15 residues. The germline gives CDR1 ENHRY, CDR2 SYGVKD. In DNA form, the CDR3 reads TGTGCCATCAGTGAAGGACAATTTGGAAGCTATGGCTACACCTTC. This encodes CAISEGQFGSYGYTF.

The genes are TRBV9 and TRBJ2-5; maybe TRBD1 (5 bases). The V gene's germline CDR1 is SGDLS and CDR2 YYNGEE. The V and J ends lost 1 base and 5 bases respectively, with 12 bases between them. The CDR3 extends over 14 amino acids. The CDR3 reads CASSVWGSYETQYF. CDR3 sequence (DNA): TGTGCCAGCAGCGTATGGGGCAGCTATGAGACCCAGTACTTC.

V gene TRBV7-8 combines with J gene TRBJ2-1, with a tentative D call TRBD1 (5 bases). V shed 0 bases and J shed 4 bases, with 19 bases lying between them. The CDR3 loop spans 18 amino acids. Germline CDR1 is SGHVS and CDR2 is FQNEAQ. CDR3 sequence (DNA): TGTGCCAGCAGCTTAGCGAGGACACCCTGGGGATCTTACAATGAGCAGTTCTTC. Its protein product is CASSLARTPWGSYNEQFF.

V usage is TRBV28 and J usage is TRBJ1-6, with TRBD1 matching 7 bases. With V trimmed by 6 bases and J by 7 bases, 6 bases remained unmatched. The CDR3 is 14 residues long. Germline values: CDR1 MDHEN, CDR2 SYDVKM. The CDR3 DNA reads as TGTGCCAGCAGAAAACAGGGGTTGAATTCACCCCTCCACTTT. Translation: CASRKQGLNSPLHF.

A single count supports this clone. This rearrangement joins TRBV13 to TRBJ2-3; 12 nucleotides agree with TRBD2. The CDR3 covers 16 residues. From germline, CDR1 is PRHDT and CDR2 FYEKMQ (reference sequence). V gave up 5 bases and J gave up 6 bases; unmatched junction bases: 9. DNA for the CDR3: TGTGCCAGCAGCCCTAGACTAGCGGGAGACCTGGATACGCAGTATTTT. Its translation: CASSPRLAGDLDTQYF.

The rearrangement joins TRBV11-3 to TRBJ1-6; D is uncertain. There are 16 residues in the CDR3. Trimming took 3 bases from V and 7 from J, leaving 16 bases between them. Germline V gene data show CDR1 as SGHNT and CDR2 as YENEEA. In DNA, the CDR3 is TGTGCCAGCAGCTTCCAGCTCCTAGAAGGCAATTCACCCCTCCACTTT. It yields the protein CASSFQLLEGNSPLHF.

The chain couples TRBV5-1 to TRBJ2-5, with a weak D call TRBD1 (6 bases). The CDR3 length is 14 residues. The V and J ends lost 5 bases and 5 bases respectively, with 16 bases between them. Germline-derived CDR1 and CDR2 are SGHRS and YFSETQ. Here the CDR3 reads CASRRGTTQETQYF. Written as DNA, the CDR3 is TGCGCCAGCAGACGTGGGACAACTCAGGAGACCCAGTACTTC.

This sequence joins TRBV7-6 and TRBJ2-7; either TRBD1 or TRBD2 may supply D (5 bases each). This CDR3 comprises 15 residues. Trimming stripped 5 bases from V and 6 bases from J, with 20 bases between. The V gene's germline CDR1 is SGHVS and CDR2 FNYEAQ. In nucleotides, the CDR3 is TGTGCCAGCAGCCGGTTGTCCAGGGATGGGGGCGAGCAGTACTTC. This gives the protein CASSRLSRDGGEQYF.

This chain uses TRBV3-1 (or the pseudogene TRBV3-2) with TRBJ2-2; D gene uncertain. This CDR3 region has 15 residues. V shed 1 base and J shed 2 bases, with 8 bases lying between them. Germline V CDR1 and CDR2: LGHDT, YNNKEL (reference sequence). CDR3 nucleotides: TGTGCCAGCAGCCAAGGGTTTTTTAACACCGGGGAGCTGTTTTTT. The encoded protein is CASSQGFFNTGELFF.

CDR3 sequence: CASSLGDRYNSPLHF. Written as DNA, the CDR3 is TGTGCCAGCAGTTTAGGGGACAGGTATAATTCACCCCTCCACTTT. The chain combines TRBV28 with TRBJ1-6; 8 bases are shared with TRBD1. This CDR3 comprises 15 residues. Trimming removed 2 bases from V and 4 bases from J; junction bases left unmatched: 1. CDR1 is MDHEN, CDR2 SYDVKM, per germline. The whole variable domain, remainder taken from reference TRBV28 and TRBJ1-6, is DVKVTQSSRYLVKRTGEKVFLECVQDMDHENMFWYRQDPGLGLRLIYFSYDVKMKEKGDIPEGYSVSREKKERFSLILESASTNQTSMYLCASSLGDRYNSPLHFGNGTRLTVT.

The rearrangement joins TRBV3-1 (or the pseudogene TRBV3-2) to TRBJ1-2, with D uncertain. In germline, CDR1 is LGHDT, CDR2 YNNKEL (reference sequence). The CDR3 has 16 amino acids. V shed 1 base and J shed 0 bases, with 12 bases lying between them. This CDR3 is CASSQGAEYTNYGYTF. CDR3 DNA: TGTGCCAGCAGCCAAGGGGCGGAATATACTAACTATGGCTACACCTTC.

This chain joins TRBV28 and TRBJ1-1; D is ambiguous. The CDR3 consists of 14 residues. The V and J ends lost 8 bases and 1 base respectively, with 14 bases between them. Germline V gives CDR1 MDHEN, CDR2 SYDVKM. The CDR3 is CASFRGTWNTEAFF. The CDR3 bases are TGTGCCAGCTTTCGCGGCACCTGGAACACTGAAGCTTTCTTT.

This clone was detected only once. The J gene is TRBJ2-7, the V gene TRBV6-1; D may match TRBD1 or TRBD2 (6 bases each). Germline V gene lookup returns CDR1 MNHNS and CDR2 SASEGT. CDR3 length: 16 amino acids. The germline V and J ends were trimmed by 0 bases and 1 base, with 13 bases remaining between them. CDR3 DNA sequence: TGTGCCAGCAGTGAAGCCGGGGGCCTACCTTCCTACGAGCAGTACTTC. Protein: CASSEAGGLPSYEQYF.

The chain links TRBV7-3 to TRBJ2-1; 11 nucleotides match TRBD2. This CDR3 spans 16 amino acids. V shed 5 bases and J 7 bases; nucleotides not matched to a gene: 10. The germline V gene encodes CDR1 SGHTA and CDR2 FQGTGA. The CDR3 bases are TGTGCCAGCAGCCCCCAACTAGCGGGAGTTAGTAATGAGCAGTTCTTC. This sequence encodes CASSPQLAGVSNEQFF.

This clone has just one count. This chain connects TRBV20-1 to TRBJ2-1; 7 nucleotides match TRBD1. Germline values: CDR1 DFQATT, CDR2 SNEGSKA (reference sequence). Trimming took 0 bases from V and 15 from J; bases not matched to a gene: 5. CDR3 length: 11 residues. The DNA for the CDR3 is TGCAGTGCTAGAGAAACAGGGGTTGCGTTCTTC. It yields the protein CSARETGVAFF.

CDR3 residues: CASSLRGMNGYTF. The CDR3 region has the DNA TGTGCCAGCAGCTTGAGGGGCATGAATGGCTACACCTTC. The chain has TRBV5-6 and TRBJ1-2, with D possibly TRBD1 on 5 matching bases. CDR3 size: 13 residues. The germline V gene has CDR1 SGHDT and CDR2 YYEEEE. V was shortened by 1 base and J by 6 bases, with 10 bases between the two germline ends.

A word on this clone: The sample has other DNA sequences that encode this CDR3 too. The V and J genes are TRBV5-1 and TRBJ1-6; the match to TRBD1 covers 8 bases. CDR1 and CDR2 from the germline V gene are SGHRS and YFSETQ. The V segment lost 2 bases and the J segment 8 bases; nucleotides outside the gene matches: 3. The CDR3 runs to 14 residues. This CDR3 is CASSLGTGDSPLHF. CDR3 DNA: TGCGCCAGCAGCTTAGGGACAGGTGATTCACCCCTCCACTTT.